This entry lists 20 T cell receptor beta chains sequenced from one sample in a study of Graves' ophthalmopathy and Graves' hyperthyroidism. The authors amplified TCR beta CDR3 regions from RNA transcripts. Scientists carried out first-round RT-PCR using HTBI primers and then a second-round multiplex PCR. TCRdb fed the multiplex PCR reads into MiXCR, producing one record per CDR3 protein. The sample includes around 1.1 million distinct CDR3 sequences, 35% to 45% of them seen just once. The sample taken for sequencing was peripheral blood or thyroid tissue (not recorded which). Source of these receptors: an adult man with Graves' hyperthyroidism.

This CDR3 is CSEGGWYEQYF. The CDR3 coding sequence is TGCAGCGAGGGAGGATGGTACGAGCAGTACTTC. V usage is TRBV29-1 and J usage is TRBJ2-7; the D gene is possibly TRBD2 (6 bases). This CDR3 comprises 11 residues. Germline V gene sequence: CDR1 SQVTM, CDR2 ANQGSEA. Trimming removed 7 bases from V and 4 bases from J, with 11 bases in between.

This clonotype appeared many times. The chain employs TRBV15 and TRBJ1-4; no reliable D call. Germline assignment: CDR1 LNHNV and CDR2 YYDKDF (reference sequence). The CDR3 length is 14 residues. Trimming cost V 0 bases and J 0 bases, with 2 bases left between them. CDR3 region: CATSRESTNEKLFF. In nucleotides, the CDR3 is TGTGCCACCAGCAGAGAGTCAACTAATGAAAAACTGTTTTTT.

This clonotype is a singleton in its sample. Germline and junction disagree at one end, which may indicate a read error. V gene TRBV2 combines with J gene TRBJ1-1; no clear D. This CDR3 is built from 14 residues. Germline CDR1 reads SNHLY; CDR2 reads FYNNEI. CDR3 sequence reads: CANSRVGRNTEAFF. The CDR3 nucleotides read TGCGCCAACAGCCGGGTAGGACGGAACACTGAAGCTTTCTTT.

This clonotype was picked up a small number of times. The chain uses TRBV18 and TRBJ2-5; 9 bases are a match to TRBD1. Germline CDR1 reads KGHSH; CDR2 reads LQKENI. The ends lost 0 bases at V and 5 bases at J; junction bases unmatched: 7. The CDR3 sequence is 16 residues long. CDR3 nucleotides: TGTGCCAGCTCACCACCCCGGACAGGGGAGCGGGAGACCCAGTACTTC. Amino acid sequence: CASSPPRTGERETQYF. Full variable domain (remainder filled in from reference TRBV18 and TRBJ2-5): NAGVMQNPRHLVRRRGQEARLRCSPMKGHSHVYWYRQLPEEGLKFMVYLQKENIIDESGMPKERFSAEFPKEGPSILRIQQVVRGDSAAYFCASSPPRTGERETQYFGPGTRLLVL.

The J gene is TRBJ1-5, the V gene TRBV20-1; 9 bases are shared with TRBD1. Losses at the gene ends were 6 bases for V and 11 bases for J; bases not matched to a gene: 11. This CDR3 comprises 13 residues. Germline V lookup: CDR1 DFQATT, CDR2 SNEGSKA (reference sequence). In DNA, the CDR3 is TGCAGTGCCGTCAGGACAGGGGTCCAGGCCCAGCATTTT. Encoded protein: CSAVRTGVQAQHF.

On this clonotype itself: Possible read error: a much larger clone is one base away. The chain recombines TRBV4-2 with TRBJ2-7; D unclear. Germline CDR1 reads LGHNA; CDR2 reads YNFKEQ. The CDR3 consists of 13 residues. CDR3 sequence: CASSPRFGYGQYF. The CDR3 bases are TGTGCCAGCAGCCCAAGGTTCGGGTACGGGCAGTACTTC.

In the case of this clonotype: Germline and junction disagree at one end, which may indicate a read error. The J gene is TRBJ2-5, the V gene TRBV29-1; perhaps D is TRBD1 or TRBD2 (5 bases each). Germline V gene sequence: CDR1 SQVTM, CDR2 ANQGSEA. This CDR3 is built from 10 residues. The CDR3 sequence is CSVESWDGNF. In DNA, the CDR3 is TGCAGCGTTGAATCCTGGGACGGAAACTTC.

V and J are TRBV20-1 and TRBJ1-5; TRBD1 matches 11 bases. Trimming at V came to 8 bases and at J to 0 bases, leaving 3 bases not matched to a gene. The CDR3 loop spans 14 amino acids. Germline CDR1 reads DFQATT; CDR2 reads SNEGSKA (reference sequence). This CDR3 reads CSPGTGGSNQPQHF. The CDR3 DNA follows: TGCAGTCCCGGGACAGGGGGTAGCAATCAGCCCCAGCATTTT.

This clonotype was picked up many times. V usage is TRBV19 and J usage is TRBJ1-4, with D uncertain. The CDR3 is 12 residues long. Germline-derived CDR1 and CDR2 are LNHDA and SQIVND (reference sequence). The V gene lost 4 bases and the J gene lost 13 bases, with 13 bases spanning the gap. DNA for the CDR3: TGTGCCAGTAGTAGGGTCGCGAACATACTGTTTTTT. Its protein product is CASSRVANILFF.

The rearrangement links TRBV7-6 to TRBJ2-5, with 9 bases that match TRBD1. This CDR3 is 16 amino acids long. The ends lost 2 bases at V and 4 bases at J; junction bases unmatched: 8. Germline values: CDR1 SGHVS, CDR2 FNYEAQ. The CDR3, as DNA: TGTGCCAGCAGCTTAAACGGACAGGGGACGGGAGAGACCCAGTACTTC. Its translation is CASSLNGQGTGETQYF.

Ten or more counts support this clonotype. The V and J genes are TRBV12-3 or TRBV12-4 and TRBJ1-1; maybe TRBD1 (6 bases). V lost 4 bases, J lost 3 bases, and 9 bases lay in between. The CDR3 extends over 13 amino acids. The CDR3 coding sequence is TGTGCCAGCAGTTGGGGGGCGGACACTGAAGCTTTCTTT. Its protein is CASSWGADTEAFF.

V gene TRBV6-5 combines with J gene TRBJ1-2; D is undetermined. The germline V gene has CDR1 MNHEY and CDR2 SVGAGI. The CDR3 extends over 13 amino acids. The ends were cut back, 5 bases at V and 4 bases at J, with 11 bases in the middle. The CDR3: CASSAGRSYGYTF. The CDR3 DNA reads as TGTGCCAGCAGTGCGGGCAGGTCCTATGGCTACACCTTC.

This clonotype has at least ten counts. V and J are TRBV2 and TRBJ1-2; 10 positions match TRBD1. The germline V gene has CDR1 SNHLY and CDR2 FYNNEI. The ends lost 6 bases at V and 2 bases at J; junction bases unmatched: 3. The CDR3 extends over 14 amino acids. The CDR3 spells CASRGQGPNYGYTF. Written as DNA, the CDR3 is TGTGCCAGCAGGGGACAGGGGCCCAACTATGGCTACACCTTC.

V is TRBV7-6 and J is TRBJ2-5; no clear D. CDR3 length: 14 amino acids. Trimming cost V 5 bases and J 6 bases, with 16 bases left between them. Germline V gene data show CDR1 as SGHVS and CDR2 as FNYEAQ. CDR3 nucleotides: TGTGCCAGCAGCCGTAGCTTAGGGTCGAAGACCCAGTACTTC. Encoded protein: CASSRSLGSKTQYF.

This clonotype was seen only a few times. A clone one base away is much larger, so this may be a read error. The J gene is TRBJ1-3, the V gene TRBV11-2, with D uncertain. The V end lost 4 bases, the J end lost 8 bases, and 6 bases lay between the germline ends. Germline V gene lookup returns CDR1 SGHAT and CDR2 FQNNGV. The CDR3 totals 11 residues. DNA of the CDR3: TGTGCCAGCAGCTCTTTGGACACCATATATTTT. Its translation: CASSSLDTIYF.

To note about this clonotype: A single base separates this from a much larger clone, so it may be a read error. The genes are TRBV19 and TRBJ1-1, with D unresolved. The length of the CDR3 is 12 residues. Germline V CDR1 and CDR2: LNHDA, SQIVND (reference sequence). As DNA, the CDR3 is TGTGCCGGTAGTTTCCAGAATTCTGAAGCTTTCTTT. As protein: CAGSFQNSEAFF.

CDR3 DNA: TGTGCCAGCAGCTTATGGCAGGCGACCGAGCAGCATTTT. Translated, it gives CASSLWQATEQHF. The chain is built from TRBV7-6 and TRBJ1-5; D unclear. Germline CDR1 and CDR2: SGHVS and FNYEAQ. CDR3 length: 13 amino acids. V lost 2 bases to trimming and J lost 13 bases, with 15 bases between them.

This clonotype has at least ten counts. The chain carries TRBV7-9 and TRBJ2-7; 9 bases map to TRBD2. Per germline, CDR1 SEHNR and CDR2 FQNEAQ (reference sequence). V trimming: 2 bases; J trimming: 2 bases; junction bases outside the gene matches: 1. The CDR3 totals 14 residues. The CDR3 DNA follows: TGTGCCAGCAGCTTACGCGGGGGGGCCTACGAGCAGTACTTC. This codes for CASSLRGGAYEQYF.

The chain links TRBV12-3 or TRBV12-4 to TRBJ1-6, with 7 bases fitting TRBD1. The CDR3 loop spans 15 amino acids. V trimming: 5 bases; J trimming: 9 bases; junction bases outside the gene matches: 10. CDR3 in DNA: TGTGCCAGCAGTCGACAGGGTCAGCTGGGTTCACCCCTCCACTTT. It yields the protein CASSRQGQLGSPLHF.

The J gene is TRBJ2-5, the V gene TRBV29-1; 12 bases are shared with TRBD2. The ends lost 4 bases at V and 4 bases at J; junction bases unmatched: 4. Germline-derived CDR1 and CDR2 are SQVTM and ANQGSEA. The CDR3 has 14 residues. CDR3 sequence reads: CSVVTSGGSETQYF. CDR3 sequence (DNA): TGCAGCGTTGTGACTAGCGGGGGTTCAGAGACCCAGTACTTC.